One sample yielded the 10 T cell receptor beta chains listed below, sequenced in a study of tumor-infiltrating lymphocytes in primary liver carcinoma. Between about 17 and 34 mg of unsorted bulk tissue served as the source from which RNA and DNA were co-extracted. Researchers generated TCR beta cDNA from roughly 510 ng of total RNA, relying on a constant-region primer. Slightly modified ARM-PCR served as the procedure for the TCR beta libraries. These libraries came from three rounds of nested multiplex PCR. A C-beta reverse primer was combined with TRBV1-TRBV30 forward primers in the first two PCR rounds, and each round had roughly 11 cycles. TCRdb independently ran MiXCR on the multiplex PCR reads; one entry per CDR3 protein. The repertoire includes about 120,000 distinct CDR3 sequences, nearly 70% of them detected once, and 8.1% sits in the top ten. The sequencing sample was made of tumor-adjacent normal liver tissue. These receptors all come from a woman in her sixties with primary liver carcinoma and hepatitis B virus infection.

Notes on this clonotype: A much larger clone lies one base from this, so it may be a read error. The chain links TRBV7-9 to TRBJ2-7; D might be TRBD2 (7 bases). CDR1 SEHNR and CDR2 FQNEAQ come from the germline V gene (reference sequence). V lost 6 bases, J lost 2 bases, and 17 bases lay in between. The CDR3 is 15 amino acids. CDR3 residues: CASRPEGGETYEQYF. The CDR3 bases are TGTGCCAGCAGACCAGAGGGGGGGGAAACCTACGAGCAGTACTTC.

This clonotype was detected once. The rearrangement uses TRBV6-5 and TRBJ2-7; 7 bases map to TRBD2. CDR3 length equals 16 residues. Germline assignment: CDR1 MNHEY and CDR2 SVGAGI. CDR3 in amino acids: CVSREAGEPSSYEQYF. DNA for the CDR3: TGTGTCTCCCGCGAGGCGGGAGAGCCCTCTTCCTACGAGCAGTACTTC.

In the case of this clonotype: At one end the junction does not follow the germline gene, possibly because of a read error. V and J are TRBV6-1 and TRBJ2-5; a possible D gene is TRBD1 (6 bases). Germline lookup yields CDR1 MNHNS and CDR2 SASEGT. CDR3 size: 13 residues. The CDR3 here is CPSTWGLCETQYF. The CDR3 DNA is TGTCCCAGCACATGGGGGCTTTGTGAGACCCAGTACTTC.

V and J are TRBV29-1 and TRBJ2-3; 7 nucleotides match TRBD2. There are 15 residues in the CDR3. V lost 5 bases and J lost 4; bases outside the gene matches: 12. Germline V gives CDR1 SQVTM, CDR2 ANQGSEA. CDR3 in DNA: TGCAGCGTTCTGGGACTAACAGGAGGATCAGATACGCAGTATTTT. Protein: CSVLGLTGGSDTQYF.

Concerning this clonotype itself: The junction departs from the called germline gene at one end, perhaps through a read error. The J gene is TRBJ2-2, the V gene TRBV6-6, with TRBD2 as a possible D gene (5 bases). The CDR3 covers 16 residues. Germline lookup yields CDR1 MNHNY and CDR2 SVGAGI (reference sequence). The CDR3 sequence: CVSSPTRNPNTGEPFF. DNA for the CDR3: TGTGTCAGCAGCCCAACTCGCAATCCGAACACCGGGGAGCCGTTTTTT.

This clonotype has a single count. The genes are TRBV11-3 and TRBJ2-1; D is unresolved. The CDR3 contains 15 residues. The germline V gene encodes CDR1 SGHNT and CDR2 YENEEA. CDR3 residues: CVTSLATAAWGEQFF. DNA of the CDR3: TGTGTCACCAGCTTGGCAACGGCTGCCTGGGGTGAGCAGTTCTTC. The full variable domain, its missing parts supplied by reference TRBV11-3 and TRBJ2-1, is EAGVVQSPRYKIIEKKQPVAFWCNPISGHNTLYWYLQNLGQGPELLIRYENEEAVDDSQLPKDRFSAERLKGVDSTLKIQPAELGDSAVYLCVTSLATAAWGEQFFGPGTRLTVL.

There are many counts of this clonotype. V is TRBV4-1 and J is TRBJ1-3, with no clear D. Trimming took off 1 base at V and 6 bases at J, with 4 bases between the two ends. CDR3 length equals 12 residues. Germline loops: CDR1 MGHRA, CDR2 YSYEKL. CDR3 nucleotide sequence: TGCGCCAGCAGCCAAGGGGCAAACACCATATATTTT. This translates into CASSQGANTIYF.

V and J are TRBV11-2 and TRBJ2-5; perhaps TRBD2 as D (5 bases). This CDR3 contains 16 residues. Trimming left V 5 bases short and J 7 bases short, with 23 bases between. Germline-derived CDR1 and CDR2 are SGHAT and FQNNGV. The CDR3 sequence is CASSLVATNGSGTQYF. The CDR3 nucleotides are TGTGCCAGCAGCCTGGTCGCGACTAACGGGTCCGGGACCCAGTACTTC.

About this clonotype: The junction shows a germline mismatch at one end, possibly a read error. The chain is built from TRBV11-1 and TRBJ2-5, with D unclear. This CDR3 has 16 amino acids. Germline V gene data show CDR1 as SGHAT and CDR2 as FQDESV (reference sequence). The CDR3, as DNA: TGTGTCAGAAGCTTAGGATTGGACGCCTCACAAGAGGCCCAGTACTTC. Protein: CVRSLGLDASQEAQYF.

In the case of this clonotype: A read error may account for a junction end that differs from germline. This sequence joins TRBV7-9 and TRBJ2-5, with D unclear. Germline V gives CDR1 SEHNR, CDR2 FQNEAQ (reference sequence). The length of the CDR3 is 14 residues. The CDR3 nucleotides are TGTGCCAGCAACTTAGTTACTCAGCGAGAGACCCAGTACTTC. This gives the protein CASNLVTQRETQYF. The full variable domain, completed using reference TRBV7-9 and TRBJ2-5, is DTGVSQNPRHKITKRGQNVTFRCDPISEHNRLYWYRQTLGQGPEFLTYFQNEAQLEKSRLLSDRFSAERPKGSFSTLEIQRTEQGDSAMYLCASNLVTQRETQYFGPGTRLLVL.